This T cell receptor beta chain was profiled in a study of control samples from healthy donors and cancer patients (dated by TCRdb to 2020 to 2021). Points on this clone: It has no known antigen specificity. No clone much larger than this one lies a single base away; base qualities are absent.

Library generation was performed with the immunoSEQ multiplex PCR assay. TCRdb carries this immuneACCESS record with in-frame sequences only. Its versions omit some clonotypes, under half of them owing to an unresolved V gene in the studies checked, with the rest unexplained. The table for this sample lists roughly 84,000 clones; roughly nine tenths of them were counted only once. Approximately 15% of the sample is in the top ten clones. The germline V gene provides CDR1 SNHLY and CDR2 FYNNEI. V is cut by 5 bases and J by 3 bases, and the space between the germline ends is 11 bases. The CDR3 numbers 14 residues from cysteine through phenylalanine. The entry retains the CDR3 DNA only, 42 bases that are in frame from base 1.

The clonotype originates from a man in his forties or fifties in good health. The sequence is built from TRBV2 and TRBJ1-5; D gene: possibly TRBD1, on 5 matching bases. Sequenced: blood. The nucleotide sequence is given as TGTGCCAGCAGTACGGGGGGTTCCAATCAGCCCCAGCATTTT. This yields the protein CASSTGGSNQPQHF.